This TCR beta chain was sequenced in a study of PD-1 blockade in classical Hodgkin lymphoma. The patients all showed relapse after autologous stem cell transplantation, while their brentuximab vedotin exposure varied. With respect to this clone: Its antigen is unidentified. Other DNA sequences of this sample code for an identical CDR3.

General study points: Why repertoires differed is undefined; disease activity or prior therapy possibly contributed.

The CDR3 runs to 17 residues. The germline V gene encodes CDR1 SGDLS and CDR2 YYNGEE. With 2 bases removed from V and 1 base from J, the gap between germline ends came to 15 bases. Produced via immunoSEQ multiplex PCR; TCRdb's table is partial and in-frame only. Of tens of thousands of clones in the sample, approximately 70% were seen once. The sample here was peripheral blood mononuclear cells (PBMCs), taken before the second cycle of nivolumab. The rearrangement uses TRBV9 and TRBJ2-2; D call uncertain. This receptor was obtained from a human donor with classical Hodgkin lymphoma. CDR3 DNA sequence: TGTGCCAGCAGCGTTAGTCAGACGCGGCGGAACACCGGGGAGCTGTTTTTT. Translated, it gives CASSVSQTRRNTGELFF. Based on the CDR3 plus reference TRBV9 and TRBJ2-2, the full variable domain is DSGVTQTPKHLITATGQRVTLRCSPRSGDLSVYWYQQSLDQGLQFLIQYYNGEERAKGNILERFSAQQFPDLHSELNLSSLELGDSALYFCASSVSQTRRNTGELFFGEGSRLTVL.